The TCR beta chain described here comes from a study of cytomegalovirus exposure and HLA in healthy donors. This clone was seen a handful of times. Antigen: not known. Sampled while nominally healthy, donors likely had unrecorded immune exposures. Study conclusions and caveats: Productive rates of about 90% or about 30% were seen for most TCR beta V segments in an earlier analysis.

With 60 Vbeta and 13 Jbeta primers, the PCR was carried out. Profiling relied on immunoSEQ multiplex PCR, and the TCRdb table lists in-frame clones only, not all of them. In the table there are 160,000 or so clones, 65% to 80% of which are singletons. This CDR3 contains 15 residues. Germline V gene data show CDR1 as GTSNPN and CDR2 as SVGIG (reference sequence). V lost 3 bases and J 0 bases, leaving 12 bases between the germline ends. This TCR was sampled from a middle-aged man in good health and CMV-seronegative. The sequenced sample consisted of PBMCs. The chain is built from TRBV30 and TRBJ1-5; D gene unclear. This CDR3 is CAWSEGVYSNQPQHF. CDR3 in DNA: TGTGCCTGGAGCGAGGGCGTCTATAGCAATCAGCCCCAGCATTTT.